Listed here are 13 T cell receptor beta chains from one sample, sequenced in a study of T cells in Graves' hyperthyroidism and ophthalmopathy. It was RNA transcripts that yielded the amplified TCR beta CDR3 regions. HTBI primers drove first-round RT-PCR of the TCR CDR3. TCRdb ran MiXCR on the multiplex PCR reads and lists one entry per CDR3 protein. In the table there are 450,000 to 700,000 distinct CDR3 sequences, under 60% of which are singletons. Sequencing was done on a sample of peripheral blood or thyroid tissue (not recorded which). These receptors were collected from an adult woman with Graves' disease, either hyperthyroidism or ophthalmopathy (not recorded which).

This clonotype was recorded a few times. One end of the junction does not line up with germline, which may come from a read error. The chain is built from TRBV5-5 and TRBJ1-2; TRBD1 is a possible D gene (6 bases). This CDR3 has 12 residues. From germline, CDR1 is SGHKS and CDR2 YYEKEE (reference sequence). CDR3 sequence reads: CANSWGQDGYTF. DNA for the CDR3: TGTGCCAACAGCTGGGGGCAGGATGGCTACACCTTC.

This chain connects TRBV2 to TRBJ1-5; a weak D match, TRBD1 (5 bases). CDR3 length: 15 residues. The germline V gene encodes CDR1 SNHLY and CDR2 FYNNEI. V was pared by 4 bases and J by 2 bases, with 12 bases between. The CDR3 loop is CASSGEGRGNQPQHF. The CDR3 DNA is TGTGCCAGCAGTGGGGAGGGGAGGGGCAATCAGCCCCAGCATTTT.

This clonotype was seen ten or more times. J is TRBJ2-7 and V is TRBV5-4; D could derive from TRBD1 or TRBD2 (10 bases each). CDR3 length equals 17 residues. Germline values: CDR1 SGHNT, CDR2 YYREEE (reference sequence). V was clipped by 4 bases and J by 6 bases, with 26 bases between them. CDR3 sequence reads: CASSGGQGLLAGSEQYF. CDR3 DNA: TGTGCCAGCAGCGGGGGACAGGGGTTACTAGCGGGATCCGAGCAGTACTTC.

J is TRBJ1-5 and V is TRBV11-2; 9 bases line up with TRBD1. V gave up 4 bases and J gave up 5 bases; unmatched junction bases: 6. This CDR3 has 15 residues. CDR1 and CDR2 from the germline V gene are SGHAT and FQNNGV. CDR3 loop: CASSSRQGEDQPQHF. In DNA form, the CDR3 reads TGTGCCAGCAGCTCACGACAGGGGGAGGATCAGCCCCAGCATTTT. The variable domain in full, completed from reference TRBV11-2 and TRBJ1-5, reads EAGVAQSPRYKIIEKRQSVAFWCNPISGHATLYWYQQILGQGPKLLIQFQNNGVVDDSQLPKDRFSAERLKGVDSTLKIQPAKLEDSAVYLCASSSRQGEDQPQHFGDGTRLSIL.

This chain joins TRBV20-1 and TRBJ1-1, with D perhaps matching TRBD1 (5 bases). The V end lost 3 bases, the J end lost 0 bases, and 14 bases lay between the germline ends. This CDR3 has 15 residues. CDR1 DFQATT and CDR2 SNEGSKA come from the germline V gene (reference sequence). CDR3 DNA: TGCAGTGCTAGCGGGGGTGGGGGGTTGAACACTGAAGCTTTCTTT. This translates into CSASGGGGLNTEAFF.

This chain links TRBV6-5 with TRBJ1-3; D uncertain. Germline V lookup: CDR1 MNHEY, CDR2 SVGAGI. The V and J ends lost 6 bases and 0 bases respectively, with 12 bases between them. CDR3 size: 15 residues. CDR3 nucleotides: TGTGCCAGCAGGAGAAAAGCGAGCTCTGGAAACACCATATATTTT. It specifies CASRRKASSGNTIYF.

This clonotype turned up a few times. The V call is TRBV28, the J call TRBJ1-4; maybe TRBD1 (5 bases). CDR1 is MDHEN and CDR2 is SYDVKM in the germline V gene. The CDR3 contains 14 residues. The V and J ends lost 3 bases and 8 bases respectively, with 13 bases between them. In DNA, the CDR3 is TGTGCCAGCAGTTTGGACAAACTGAGGGAAAAACTGTTTTTT. This codes for CASSLDKLREKLFF.

This clonotype was recorded at least ten times. V gene TRBV7-9 combines with J gene TRBJ1-1; 8 bases match TRBD1. The CDR3 extends over 13 amino acids. Germline V gene data show CDR1 as SEHNR and CDR2 as FQNEAQ (reference sequence). The trim removed 4 bases at V and 6 bases at J, leaving 4 bases unmatched. The CDR3 DNA sequence: TGTGCCAGCAGCTCACAGGGGGTCGCTGAAGCTTTCTTT. This encodes CASSSQGVAEAFF.

J is TRBJ2-7 and V is TRBV20-1, with 12 bases lining up with TRBD2. The J segment lost 1 base and the V segment lost 0 bases, leaving 4 bases of the junction unmatched. CDR1 and CDR2 from the germline V gene are DFQATT and SNEGSKA (reference sequence). The CDR3 spans 16 residues. The CDR3 DNA sequence: TGCAGTGCTAGAGATGCGACTAGCGGGAGTTCCTACGAGCAGTACTTC. It codes for CSARDATSGSSYEQYF.

This clonotype was found once. This chain uses TRBV20-1 with TRBJ1-5; D uncertain. Looked up from germline, CDR1 is DFQATT and CDR2 is SNEGSKA (reference sequence). CDR3 size: 13 residues. V was trimmed by 3 bases and J by 9 bases, leaving 15 bases between them. Written as DNA, the CDR3 is TGCAGTGCTAGGGTCATGCCCTTGGGGCCCCAGCATTTT. Protein product: CSARVMPLGPQHF.

V usage is TRBV7-8 and J usage is TRBJ1-1; D not certain. The CDR3 runs to 13 residues. V dropped 7 bases and J dropped 11 bases, with 20 bases sitting between them. CDR1 and CDR2 from the germline V gene are SGHVS and FQNEAQ. The CDR3 sequence is CASTVRVGAEAFF. The CDR3 DNA reads as TGTGCCAGCACTGTGCGTGTGGGTGCGGAGGCTTTCTTT.

This clonotype was counted ten times or more. The CDR3 spells CASSLYDRTEAFF. The CDR3 DNA reads TGTGCCAGCAGCTTATATGACCGGACTGAAGCTTTCTTT. The gene calls are TRBV13 and TRBJ1-1; no firm D call. The V end lost 2 bases, the J end lost 5 bases, and 9 bases lay between the germline ends. From germline, CDR1 is PRHDT and CDR2 FYEKMQ (reference sequence). CDR3 length: 13 residues.

This clonotype was counted ten times or more. This sequence joins TRBV7-3 and TRBJ2-2; 10 bases fit TRBD2. CDR3 size: 16 residues. Trimming cost V 1 base and J 6 bases; bases outside gene matches: 5. Germline CDR1 SGHTA, CDR2 FQGTGA. Here the CDR3 reads CASSLRVAGGPGELFF. The CDR3 region has the DNA TGTGCCAGCAGCTTAAGAGTAGCGGGAGGTCCCGGGGAGCTGTTTTTT. Filled out from reference TRBV7-3 and TRBJ2-2, the complete variable domain reads GAGVSQTPSNKVTEKGKYVELRCDPISGHTALYWYRQSLGQGPEFLIYFQGTGAADDSGLPNDRFFAVRPEGSVSTLKIQRTERGDSAVYLCASSLRVAGGPGELFFGEGSRLTVL.